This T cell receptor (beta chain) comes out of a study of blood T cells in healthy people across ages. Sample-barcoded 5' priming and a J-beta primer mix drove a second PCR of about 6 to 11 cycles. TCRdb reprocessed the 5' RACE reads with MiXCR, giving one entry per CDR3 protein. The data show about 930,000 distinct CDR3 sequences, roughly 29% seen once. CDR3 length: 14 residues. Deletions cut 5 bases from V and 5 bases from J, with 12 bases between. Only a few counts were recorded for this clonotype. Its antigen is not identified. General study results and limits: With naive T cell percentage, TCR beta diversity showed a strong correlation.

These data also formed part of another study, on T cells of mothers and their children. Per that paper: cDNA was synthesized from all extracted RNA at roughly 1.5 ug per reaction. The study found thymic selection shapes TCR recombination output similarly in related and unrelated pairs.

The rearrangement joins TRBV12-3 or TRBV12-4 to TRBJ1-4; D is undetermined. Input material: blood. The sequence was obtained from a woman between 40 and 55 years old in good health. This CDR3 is CASSETDSNEKLFF. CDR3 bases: TGTGCCAGCAGTGAAACAGATTCAAATGAAAAACTGTTTTTT.